The table lists the clone carrying this T cell receptor (beta chain) with a few counts. What it recognizes is unknown. The CDR3 totals 15 residues. V shed 8 bases, J shed 6 bases, and the junction held 10 bases outside the gene matches. CDR1 and CDR2 (germline): MNHNY, SVGAGI (reference sequence). The PCR made use of 60 Vbeta and 13 Jbeta primers. Using immunoSEQ multiplex PCR, the repertoire was profiled, and TCRdb retains in-frame clones only, with some absent. The sample contains 140,000 to 150,000 clones, about 80% of which appear only once. This sample is drawn from a study of cytomegalovirus exposure and HLA in healthy donors. Study-wide results and caveats: In an earlier analysis, about 87% or about 30%: the productive usage of most TCR beta V segments. Donor immune exposure was known only as CMV serostatus.

The receptor was derived from a female donor in good health and CMV-seronegative. The J gene is TRBJ2-2, the V gene TRBV6-6; 9 bases map to TRBD1. Material: PBMCs. The CDR3 coding sequence is TGTGCCAGCCGTGGGACAGGGCTATACCCCGGGGAGCTGTTTTTT. Translation gives CASRGTGLYPGELFF.